This T cell receptor (beta chain) is drawn from a study of blood T cells in healthy people across ages. Broader study findings: Naive T cell percentage showed a strong correlation with TCR beta diversity.

The CDR3 length is 10 residues. CDR1 and CDR2 (germline): DFQATT, SNEGSKA (reference sequence). The germline V and J ends were trimmed by 3 bases and 7 bases, with 6 bases remaining between them. This clonotype was counted once. Its antigen is unidentified. A much larger clone sits a single nucleotide away, making a read error possible. Sample-barcoded 5' priming and a J-beta primer mix drove a second PCR of roughly 6 to 12 cycles. A single record per CDR3 protein comes from TCRdb applying MiXCR to the 5' RACE reads. This repertoire shows 1.5 million to 1.9 million distinct CDR3 sequences, approximately 42% found once; its top ten account for over 3.5%.

This clonotype originated in a woman in her late teens or twenties in good health. The sample taken for sequencing was blood. This chain links TRBV20-1 with TRBJ2-5; maybe TRBD1 (5 bases). CDR3 loop: CSASRGTQYF. The DNA for the CDR3 is TGCAGTGCTAGTAGGGGGACCCAGTACTTC.